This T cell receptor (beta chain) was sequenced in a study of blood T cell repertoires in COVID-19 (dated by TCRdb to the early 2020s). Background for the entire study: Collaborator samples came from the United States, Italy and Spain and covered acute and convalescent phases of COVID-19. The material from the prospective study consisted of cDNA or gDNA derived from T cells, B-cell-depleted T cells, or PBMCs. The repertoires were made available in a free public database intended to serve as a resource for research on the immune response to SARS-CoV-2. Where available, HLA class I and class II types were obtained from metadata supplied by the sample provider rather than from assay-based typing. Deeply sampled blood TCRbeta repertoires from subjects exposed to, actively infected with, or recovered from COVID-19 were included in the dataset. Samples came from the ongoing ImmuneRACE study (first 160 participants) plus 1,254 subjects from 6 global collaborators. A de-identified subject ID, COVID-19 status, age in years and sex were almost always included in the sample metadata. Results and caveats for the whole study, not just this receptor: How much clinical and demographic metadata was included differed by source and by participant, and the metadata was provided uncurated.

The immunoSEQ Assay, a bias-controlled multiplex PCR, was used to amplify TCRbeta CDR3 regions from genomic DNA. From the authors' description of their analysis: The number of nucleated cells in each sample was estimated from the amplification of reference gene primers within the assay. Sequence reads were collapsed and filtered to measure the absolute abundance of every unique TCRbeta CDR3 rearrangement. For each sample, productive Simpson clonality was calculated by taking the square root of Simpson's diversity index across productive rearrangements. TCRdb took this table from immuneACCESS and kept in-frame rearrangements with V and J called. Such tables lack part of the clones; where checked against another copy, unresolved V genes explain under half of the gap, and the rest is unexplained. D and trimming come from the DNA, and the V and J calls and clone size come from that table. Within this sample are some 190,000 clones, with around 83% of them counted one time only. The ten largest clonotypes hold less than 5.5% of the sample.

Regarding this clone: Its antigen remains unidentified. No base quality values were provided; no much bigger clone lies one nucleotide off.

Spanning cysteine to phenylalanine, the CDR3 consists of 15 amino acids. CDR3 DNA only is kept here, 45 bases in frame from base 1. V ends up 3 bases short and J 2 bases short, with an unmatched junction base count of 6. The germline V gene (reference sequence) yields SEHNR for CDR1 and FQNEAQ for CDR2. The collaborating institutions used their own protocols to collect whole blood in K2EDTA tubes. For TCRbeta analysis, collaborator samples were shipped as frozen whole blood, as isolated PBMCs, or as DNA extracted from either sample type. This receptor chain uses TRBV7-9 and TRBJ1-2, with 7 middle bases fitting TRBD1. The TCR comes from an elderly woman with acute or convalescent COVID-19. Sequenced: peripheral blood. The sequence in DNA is TGTGCCAGCAGCTTGTCGGCAGGGGGGAACTATGGCTACACCTTC. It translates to CASSLSAGGNYGYTF.